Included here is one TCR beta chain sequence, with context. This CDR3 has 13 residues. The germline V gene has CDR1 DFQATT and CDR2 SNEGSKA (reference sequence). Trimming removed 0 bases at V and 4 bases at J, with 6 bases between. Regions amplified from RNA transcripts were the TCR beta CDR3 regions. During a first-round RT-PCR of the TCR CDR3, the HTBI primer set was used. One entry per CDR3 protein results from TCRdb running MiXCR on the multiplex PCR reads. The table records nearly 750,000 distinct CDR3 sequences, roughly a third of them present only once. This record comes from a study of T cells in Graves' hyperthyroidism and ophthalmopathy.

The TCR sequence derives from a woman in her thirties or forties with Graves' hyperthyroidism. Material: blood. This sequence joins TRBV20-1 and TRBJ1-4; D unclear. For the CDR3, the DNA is TGCAGTGCTAGAGAAACGAATAATGAAAAACTGTTTTTT. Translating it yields CSARETNNEKLFF.